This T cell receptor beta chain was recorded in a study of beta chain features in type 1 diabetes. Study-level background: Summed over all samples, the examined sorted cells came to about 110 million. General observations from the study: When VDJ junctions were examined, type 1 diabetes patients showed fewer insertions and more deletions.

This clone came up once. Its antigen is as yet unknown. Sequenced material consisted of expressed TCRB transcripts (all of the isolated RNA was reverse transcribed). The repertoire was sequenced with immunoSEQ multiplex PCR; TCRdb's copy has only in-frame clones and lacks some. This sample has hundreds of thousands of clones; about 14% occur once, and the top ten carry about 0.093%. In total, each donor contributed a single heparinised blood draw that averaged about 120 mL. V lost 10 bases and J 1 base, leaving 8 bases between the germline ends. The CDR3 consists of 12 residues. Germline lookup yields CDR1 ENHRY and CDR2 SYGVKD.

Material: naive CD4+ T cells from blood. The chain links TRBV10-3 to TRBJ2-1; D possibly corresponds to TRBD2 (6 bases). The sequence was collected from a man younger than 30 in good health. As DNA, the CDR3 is TGTGCCAGCCGGGAGTCCTACAATGAGCAGTTCTTC. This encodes CASRESYNEQFF.